The rows below give T cell receptor beta chains drawn from one sample of a study of human T cells and chemical hapten exposure. In TCRdb, the RACE reads were re-called with MiXCR into one record per CDR3 protein. The sample has under 65,000 distinct CDR3 sequences; 9.3% are singletons. The material was whole blood, obtained in connection with sensitization to the hapten diphenylcyclopropenone (DPC). These receptors came from a woman in her 50s with alopecia areata. Some clones in this sample may be carry-over from other donors' samples. Both conserved end residues are part of each CDR3. The D gene is left open where the match is weak. Some rows mark clone size as missing; the rest say once, few, many or name a class of expanded clone.

DNA	CDR3	V	J	D	size
TGTGCCAGCAGTCCTACCGGGACCTCGAACACTGAAGCTTTCTTT	CASSPTGTSNTEAFF	TRBV28	TRBJ1-1	NA	many
TGTGCCAGCAGTTTAAACAGCCACAATCAGCCCCAGCATTTT	CASSLNSHNQPQHF	TRBV12-3/TRBV12-4	TRBJ1-5	NA	NA
TGCTCCGGCGGAGGGGGCCAAGAGACCCAGTACTTC	CSGGGGQETQYF	TRBV20-1	TRBJ2-5	NA	many
TGTGCCAGCAGCCCCCTGACTAGCGGGAGGGCCAAAAACATTCAGTACTTC	CASSPLTSGRAKNIQYF	TRBV3-1	TRBJ2-4	TRBD2	many
TGTGCCAGCAGCTTACAGGCAAACTATGGCTACACCTTC	CASSLQANYGYTF	TRBV5-4	TRBJ1-2	NA	many
TGCAGTGCTAGACACGGCACCGGGGAGCTGTTTTTT	CSARHGTGELFF	TRBV20-1	TRBJ2-2	NA	few
TGCAGCGTGATGCCTAGCGGTAAAGAGACCCAGTACTTC	CSVMPSGKETQYF	TRBV29-1	TRBJ2-5	TRBD2	NA
TGCGCCAGCAGCCATTCTAGCGGCCAAGGACGAGAGACCCAGTACTTC	CASSHSSGQGRETQYF	TRBV4-1	TRBJ2-5	TRBD2	many
TGTGCCAGCAGCTTGCTTACTAGCGGGCCCGACCACGTTACGCAGTATTTT	CASSLLTSGPDHVTQYF	TRBV7-6	TRBJ2-3	TRBD2	NA
TGTGCCAGCGGGGCCCGATCTAGCACAGATACGCAGTATTTT	CASGARSSTDTQYF	TRBV6-1	TRBJ2-3	NA	many
TGTGCCAGCAGCATGAGACAGGGAAATAATTCACCCCTCCACTTT	CASSMRQGNNSPLHF	TRBV11-2	TRBJ1-6	TRBD1	NA
TGTGCCTGGAGTGTAGGGACAGGGATGAGCGAAAAACTGTTTTTT	CAWSVGTGMSEKLFF	TRBV30	TRBJ1-4	TRBD1	many
TGCGCCAGCTCCCGACAGGCGGTGAGCTCCTATAATTCACCCCTCCACTTT	CASSRQAVSSYNSPLHF	TRBV5-1	TRBJ1-6	NA	many
TGCAGTGCTGCACGGGATCGGGGCTCCGATGATGGCTACACCTTC	CSAARDRGSDDGYTF	TRBV20-1	TRBJ1-2	NA	many
TGTGCCAGCAGTGCGGGACAGGGTGCCCTCGATACGGTCAATGAGCAGTTCTTC	CASSAGQGALDTVNEQFF	TRBV2	TRBJ2-1	TRBD1	many
TGTGCCAGCAGCTTAGAATCGGGGACGGTCCTTCACTTC	CASSLESGTVLHF	TRBV7-9	TRBJ2-7	NA	many
TGCAGTGCAGGGGCGGGACTGGGGCCTGCCACGCAGTATTTT	CSAGAGLGPATQYF	TRBV20-1	TRBJ2-3	NA	many
TGTGCCCTCGGCCGGGACGTCGGCACAGATACGCAGTATTTT	CALGRDVGTDTQYF	TRBV28	TRBJ2-3	NA	NA
TGTGCCAGCAGTGGGGGACTGCAAGAGACCCAGTACTTC	CASSGGLQETQYF	TRBV6-1	TRBJ2-5	NA	NA
TGTGCCAGCAGCGGCAGGACCCGAAACACTGAAGCTTTCTTT	CASSGRTRNTEAFF	TRBV6-6	TRBJ1-1	NA	many
TGTGCCAGCAGCTTGGCCGGTGGTGAAAAACTGTTTTTT	CASSLAGGEKLFF	TRBV5-4	TRBJ1-4	NA	many
TGCAGTGCTCTGGGACTAGCGGGAGAAGAGACCCAGTACTTC	CSALGLAGEETQYF	TRBV20-1	TRBJ2-5	TRBD2	many
TGCAGTGCTCCCGGCGTTAAAGTCAAAAACATTCAGTACTTC	CSAPGVKVKNIQYF	TRBV20-1	TRBJ2-4	NA	many
TGTGCCAGCAGCTCTAGAGCGGGCCCCTACGAGCAGTACTTC	CASSSRAGPYEQYF	TRBV7-2	TRBJ2-7	NA	few
TGTGCCAGCAGCGGGGGACACCAGAGAGGTACGCAGTATTTT	CASSGGHQRGTQYF	TRBV3-1	TRBJ2-3	NA	many
TGTGCCAGCAACAGAGGGAGTTGGGATTCACCCCTCCACTTT	CASNRGSWDSPLHF	TRBV2	TRBJ1-6	NA	many
TGTGCCAGCAGTTGGTCCTGGGCGGGAGATCCCTACAATGAGCAGTTCTTC	CASSWSWAGDPYNEQFF	TRBV28	TRBJ2-1	TRBD2	many
TGCGCCAGCAGCCTTGAGCCGGGGGCTGGAAACACCATATATTTT	CASSLEPGAGNTIYF	TRBV5-1	TRBJ1-3	NA	NA
TGTGCCAGCTCACTGTCGGAGCGGACCTATGGCTACACCTTC	CASSLSERTYGYTF	TRBV18	TRBJ1-2	NA	many
TGTGCCAGCAGTTACACGACTAGCGAGACAGAGACCCAGTACTTC	CASSYTTSETETQYF	TRBV6-5	TRBJ2-5	TRBD2	many
TGCAGCGTTGAGGGGAATACCTATGGCTACACCTTC	CSVEGNTYGYTF	TRBV29-1	TRBJ1-2	NA	many
TGTGCCAGCAGGACTAGCGGGACGAACACCGGGGAGCTGTTTTTT	CASRTSGTNTGELFF	TRBV7-9	TRBJ2-2	TRBD2	many
TGCAGCGTTCCCGCGAACACCGGGGAGCTGTTTTTT	CSVPANTGELFF	TRBV29-1	TRBJ2-2	NA	NA
TGTGCCAGCAGCTTAGCTGGGTTGGGTCGCACCGGGGAGCTGTTTTTT	CASSLAGLGRTGELFF	TRBV7-6	TRBJ2-2	NA	NA
TGTGCCAGCTCAGGGCAGAACACCGGGGAGCTGTTTTTT	CASSGQNTGELFF	TRBV18	TRBJ2-2	NA	many
TGTGCCAGCAGTTCCCCGGACCTTCCTAGCACAGATACGCAGTATTTT	CASSSPDLPSTDTQYF	TRBV6-2/TRBV6-3	TRBJ2-3	NA	many
TGTGCCAGCAGCTGGGACACTGTTTACAATGAGCAGTTCTTC	CASSWDTVYNEQFF	TRBV28	TRBJ2-1	NA	few
TGCAGTGCTAGAGTAGCGGGAGGCTCCAATGAGCAGTTCTTC	CSARVAGGSNEQFF	TRBV20-1	TRBJ2-1	TRBD2	many
TGTGCCAGCTCACCACTGGCTAGCGGGAGCAATGAGCAGTTCTTC	CASSPLASGSNEQFF	TRBV18	TRBJ2-1	TRBD2	many
TGTGCCAGCAGCGACGTGGGCCTTTATGGCTACACCTTC	CASSDVGLYGYTF	TRBV9	TRBJ1-2	NA	many
TGTGCCAGCAGCAGGGACGCAACTAATGAAAAACTGTTTTTT	CASSRDATNEKLFF	TRBV5-4	TRBJ1-4	NA	NA
TGTGCCAGCAGCCCCGTGGTAGGGCTCACGGGTACGCAGTATTTT	CASSPVVGLTGTQYF	TRBV7-8	TRBJ2-3	NA	many
TGTGCCAGCAGTACCGGGAGGGTCGGCGACGAGCAGTACTTC	CASSTGRVGDEQYF	TRBV9	TRBJ2-7	TRBD2	many
TGCGCCAGCAGCTCTCGACTAGGAGATACGCAGTATTTT	CASSSRLGDTQYF	TRBV5-1	TRBJ2-3	NA	many
TGTGCCAGCAGTTACTCTACAGGGGTGGAGACCCAGTACTTC	CASSYSTGVETQYF	TRBV6-2/TRBV6-3	TRBJ2-5	TRBD1	NA
TGCAGCGTTGCAGATGAAGGGACTAGCGGGACTTACATGAGCTCCTACAATGAGCAGTTCTTC	CSVADEGTSGTYMSSYNEQFF	TRBV29-1	TRBJ2-1	TRBD2	many
TGTCCCAAACGAGGGAGTTGGGACAGGGGATCCGAGCAGTACTTC	CPKRGSWDRGSEQYF	TRBV21-1	TRBJ2-7	NA	many
TGTGCCAGCAGCTTAGTAGGGCGCCGATACAATGAGCAGTTCTTC	CASSLVGRRYNEQFF	TRBV7-9	TRBJ2-1	NA	many
TGTGCCAGCAGTGACGCGGGGCTGAGCTCCTACGAGCAGTACTTC	CASSDAGLSSYEQYF	TRBV28	TRBJ2-7	NA	many
TGCAGCGAGGCAAGGGGGACAGATACGCAGTATTTT	CSEARGTDTQYF	TRBV29-1	TRBJ2-3	NA	many
TGCAGCGTTGGACAGGGTTACTCTGGGGCCAACGTCCTGACTTTC	CSVGQGYSGANVLTF	TRBV29-1	TRBJ2-6	TRBD1	many
TGTGCCAGCAGCTTACGGACACAGAGAAACTATGGCTACACCTTC	CASSLRTQRNYGYTF	TRBV7-9	TRBJ1-2	NA	NA
TGTGCCAGCAGCTTAGCGGGACAGGGGAGCACTGAAGCTTTCTTT	CASSLAGQGSTEAFF	TRBV7-6	TRBJ1-1	TRBD1	many
TGTGCCAGCAGCAGTGCCGGGGTCCCCTACGAGCAGTACTTC	CASSSAGVPYEQYF	TRBV3-1	TRBJ2-7	NA	NA
TGTGCCATCAGTGAGTCACCGGGAGAAATCGATACGCAGTATTTT	CAISESPGEIDTQYF	TRBV10-3	TRBJ2-3	NA	many
TGTGCCAGCAGAAATACTCCAAGCTCCTACAATGAGCAGTTCTTC	CASRNTPSSYNEQFF	TRBV5-6	TRBJ2-1	NA	NA
TGTGCCAGCAGCTCGAAGGGTTCCTGGGCCGATACGCAGTATTTT	CASSSKGSWADTQYF	TRBV7-6	TRBJ2-3	NA	many
TGTGCCAGCAGCTCCAGACAGGGTAGAAATCAGCCCCAGCATTTT	CASSSRQGRNQPQHF	TRBV12-3/TRBV12-4	TRBJ1-5	TRBD1	many
TGTGCCAGCAGCCAAGGGGACAGGTATAATTCACCCCTCCACTTT	CASSQGDRYNSPLHF	TRBV4-2	TRBJ1-6	TRBD1	NA
TGTGCCAGCAGCTTAGGAGATAGAAGTCGCGACGAGCAGTACTTC	CASSLGDRSRDEQYF	TRBV7-9	TRBJ2-7	NA	few